A few counts support the clone carrying this T cell receptor (beta chain). Its antigen remains unidentified. This sample is part of a study of regulatory T cells in long-lasting Graves disease. Study conclusions and caveats: With a small sample size, accuracy may have been reduced. Preferential use of TRBV28, TRBJ1-2 and TRBJ2-5 was seen in persistent disease.

The germline V gene encodes CDR1 PRHDT and CDR2 FYEKMQ (reference sequence). There are 12 residues in the CDR3. With 3 bases removed from V and 4 bases from J, the gap between germline ends came to 7 bases. This sample's time point: persistent/refractory GD, antithyroid drugs over 5 years with positive TRAb. PBMC-derived RNA was used for the TCR library. A volume of 7 to 9.5 milliliters of peripheral blood was collected in EDTA tubes. Researchers made TCR beta libraries by using iRepertoire HTBI primers and running Arm-PCR on CDR3 regions. TCRdb re-called the multiplex PCR reads with MiXCR, one entry per CDR3 protein. The data contain nearly 350,000 distinct CDR3 sequences, around a fifth of them singletons.

The rearrangement uses TRBV13 and TRBJ2-7; D remains ambiguous. This clonotype originated in a female donor with Graves disease. The source was peripheral blood mononuclear cells (PBMCs), collected when the disease was refractory, from a patient treated with antithyroid drugs. The CDR3 loop reads CASSLWGYEQYF. The CDR3 coding sequence is TGTGCCAGCAGCTTGTGGGGATACGAGCAGTACTTC.